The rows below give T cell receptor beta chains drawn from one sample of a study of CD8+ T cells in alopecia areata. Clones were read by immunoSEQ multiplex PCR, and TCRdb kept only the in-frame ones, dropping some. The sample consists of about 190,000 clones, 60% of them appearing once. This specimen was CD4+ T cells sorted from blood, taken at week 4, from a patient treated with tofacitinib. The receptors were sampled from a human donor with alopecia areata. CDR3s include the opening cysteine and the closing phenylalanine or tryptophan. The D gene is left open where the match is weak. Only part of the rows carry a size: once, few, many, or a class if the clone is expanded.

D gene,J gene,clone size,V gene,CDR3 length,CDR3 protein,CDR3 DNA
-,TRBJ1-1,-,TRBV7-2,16,CASSSPGRRMNTEAFF,TGTGCCAGCAGCTCTCCGGGACGGAGAATGAACACTGAAGCTTTCTTT
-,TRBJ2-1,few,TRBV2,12,CASRADSDEQFF,TGTGCCAGCAGAGCGGACAGCGATGAGCAGTTCTTC
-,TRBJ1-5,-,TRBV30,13,CAWSWDNGQPQHF,TGTGCCTGGTCTTGGGACAACGGTCAGCCCCAGCATTTT
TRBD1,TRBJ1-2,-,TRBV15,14,CATSLGTGGGGYTF,TGTGCCACCAGCCTAGGCACAGGGGGAGGTGGCTACACCTTC
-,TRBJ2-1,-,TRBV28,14,CASSPGGSANEQFF,TGTGCCAGCAGTCCCGGGGGTAGCGCCAATGAGCAGTTCTTC
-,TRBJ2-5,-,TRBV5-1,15,CASSLLVGAQETQYF,TGCGCCAGCAGCTTGTTGGTTGGGGCTCAAGAGACCCAGTACTTC
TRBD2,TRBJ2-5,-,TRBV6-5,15,CASSPGLAGGETQYF,TGTGCCAGCAGCCCCGGACTAGCGGGAGGTGAGACCCAGTACTTC
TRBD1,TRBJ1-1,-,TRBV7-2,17,CASSLASRRGLHTEAFF,TGTGCCAGCAGCTTAGCGTCGAGGAGGGGGCTACATACTGAAGCTTTCTTT
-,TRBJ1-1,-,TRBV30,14,CAWSVLLGPGEAFF,TGTGCCTGGAGTGTACTTCTGGGGCCTGGTGAAGCTTTCTTT
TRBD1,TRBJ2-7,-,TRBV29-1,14,CSAGGGQGIHEQYF,TGCAGCGCTGGTGGGGGACAGGGGATCCACGAGCAGTACTTC
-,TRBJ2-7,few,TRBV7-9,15,CASSSAGGNSYEQYF,TGTGCCAGCAGCTCTGCGGGCGGGAACTCCTACGAGCAGTACTTC
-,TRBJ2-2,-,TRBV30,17,CAWSARIPTANTGELFF,TGTGCCTGGAGTGCACGTATTCCGACAGCGAACACCGGGGAGCTGTTTTTT
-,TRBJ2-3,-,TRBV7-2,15,CASSPSGTSTDTQYF,TGTGCCAGCAGCCCGAGCGGCACTAGCACAGATACGCAGTATTTT
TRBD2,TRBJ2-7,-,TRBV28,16,CASTSAGTSGSYEQYF,TGTGCCAGCACCTCAGCCGGGACTAGCGGATCCTACGAGCAGTACTTC
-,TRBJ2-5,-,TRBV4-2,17,CASSPSPGSGGEKTQYF,TGTGCCAGCAGCCCTTCCCCGGGCTCCGGTGGGGAGAAGACCCAGTACTTC
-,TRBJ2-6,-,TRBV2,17,CASSEQVLRSGANVLTF,TGTGCCAGCAGTGAACAGGTCTTGCGCTCTGGGGCCAACGTCCTGACTTTC
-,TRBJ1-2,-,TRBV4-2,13,CASSIQTNYGYTF,TGTGCCAGCAGCATACAGACTAACTATGGCTACACCTTC
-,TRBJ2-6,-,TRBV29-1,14,CSVESRSGANVLTF,TGCAGCGTTGAGTCGCGCTCTGGGGCCAACGTCCTGACTTTC
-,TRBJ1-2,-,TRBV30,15,CAWSVQGSSNYGYTF,TGTGCCTGGAGTGTACAAGGCAGCTCTAACTATGGCTACACCTTC
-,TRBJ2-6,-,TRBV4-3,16,CASSQATPDGANVLTF,TGCGCCAGCAGCCAAGCAACACCAGACGGGGCCAACGTCCTGACTTTC
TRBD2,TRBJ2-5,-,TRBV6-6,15,CASRTASGSGETQYF,TGTGCCAGCAGGACCGCTAGCGGGAGTGGAGAGACCCAGTACTTC
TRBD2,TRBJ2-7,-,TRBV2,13,CASSPLTGGEQYF,TGTGCCAGCAGTCCATTGACGGGAGGCGAGCAGTACTTC
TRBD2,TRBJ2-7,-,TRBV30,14,CAWEWTSGSSEQYF,TGTGCCTGGGAATGGACTAGCGGGAGTTCCGAGCAGTACTTC
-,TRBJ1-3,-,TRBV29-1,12,CSVESSGNTIYF,TGCAGCGTTGAGTCTTCTGGAAACACCATATATTTT
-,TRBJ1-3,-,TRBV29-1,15,CSPGTDEVSGNTIYF,TGCAGCCCTGGGACGGACGAAGTCTCTGGAAACACCATATATTTT
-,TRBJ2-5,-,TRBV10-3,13,CAISETPGETQYF,TGTGCCATCAGTGAAACCCCCGGGGAGACCCAGTACTTC
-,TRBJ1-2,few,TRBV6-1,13,CASPGQSLGGYTF,TGTGCCAGCCCCGGACAGTCTTTAGGTGGCTACACCTTC
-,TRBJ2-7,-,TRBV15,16,CATSRVVGPSSYEQYF,TGTGCCACCAGCAGAGTGGTAGGACCGAGCTCCTACGAGCAGTACTTC
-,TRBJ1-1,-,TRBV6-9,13,CASPPRPNTEAFF,TGTGCCAGCCCCCCCCGGCCTAACACTGAAGCTTTCTTT
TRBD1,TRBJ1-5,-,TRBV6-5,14,CASSKDRGRQPQHF,TGTGCCAGCAGTAAGGACAGGGGGCGGCAGCCCCAGCATTTT
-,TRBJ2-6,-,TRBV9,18,CASSVDGDGASGANVLTF,TGTGCCAGCAGCGTAGACGGGGACGGGGCTTCTGGGGCCAACGTCCTGACTTTC
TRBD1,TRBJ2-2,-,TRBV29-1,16,CSVVHTVQGGTGELFF,TGCAGCGTCGTCCATACCGTACAGGGGGGCACCGGGGAGCTGTTTTTT
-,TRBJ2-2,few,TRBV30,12,CAWSSDTGELFF,TGTGCCTGGAGTAGCGACACCGGGGAGCTGTTTTTT
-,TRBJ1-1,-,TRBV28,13,CASSSGESTEAFF,TGTGCCAGCAGTTCAGGGGAATCCACTGAAGCTTTCTTT
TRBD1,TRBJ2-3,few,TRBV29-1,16,CSVGRDRLVSADTQYF,TGCAGCGTTGGACGGGACAGGCTAGTGTCTGCGGATACGCAGTATTTT
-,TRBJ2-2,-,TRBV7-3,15,CASSVGGGGTGELFF,TGTGCCAGCAGCGTAGGAGGAGGCGGCACCGGGGAGCTGTTTTTT
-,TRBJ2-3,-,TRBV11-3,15,CASSLGGTSTDTQYF,TGTGCCAGCAGCTTAGGGGGGACTAGCACAGATACGCAGTATTTT
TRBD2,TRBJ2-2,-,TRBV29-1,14,CSVSGRVNTGELFF,TGCAGCGTTAGCGGGAGGGTAAACACCGGGGAGCTGTTTTTT
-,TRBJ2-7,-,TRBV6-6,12,CASSPVAYEQYF,TGTGCCAGCAGCCCCGTGGCCTACGAGCAGTACTTC
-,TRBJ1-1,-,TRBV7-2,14,CASSFWGENTEAFF,TGTGCCAGCAGCTTTTGGGGGGAGAACACTGAAGCTTTCTTT
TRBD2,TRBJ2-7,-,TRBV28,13,CATVSGVSYEQYF,TGTGCCACCGTGAGCGGGGTCTCCTACGAGCAGTACTTC
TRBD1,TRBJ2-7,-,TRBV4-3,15,CASSQGWTGPYEQYF,TGCGCCAGCAGCCAAGGCTGGACAGGGCCCTACGAGCAGTACTTC
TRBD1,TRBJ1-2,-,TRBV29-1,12,CSVADRGGGYTF,TGCAGCGTAGCCGACAGGGGAGGTGGCTACACCTTC
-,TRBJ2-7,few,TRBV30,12,CAWSVIPYEQYF,TGTGCCTGGAGTGTTATCCCCTACGAGCAGTACTTC
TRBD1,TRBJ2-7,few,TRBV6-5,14,CASRRQGILNEQYF,TGTGCCAGCAGACGACAGGGGATACTGAACGAGCAGTACTTC
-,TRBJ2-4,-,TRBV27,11,CATEGENIQYF,TGTGCCACCGAGGGAGAAAACATTCAGTACTTC
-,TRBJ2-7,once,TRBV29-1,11,CSVAGAYEQYF,TGCAGCGTTGCCGGAGCCTACGAGCAGTACTTC
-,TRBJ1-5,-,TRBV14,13,CASSQGYRQPQHF,TGTGCCAGCAGCCAAGGGTACAGGCAGCCCCAGCATTTT
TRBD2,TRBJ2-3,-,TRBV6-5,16,CASSYSLAASTDTQYF,TGTGCCAGCAGTTACTCCCTAGCGGCCTCCACAGATACGCAGTATTTT
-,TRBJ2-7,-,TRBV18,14,CASSLQEGLYEQYF,TGTGCCAGCTCACTCCAGGAGGGTCTCTACGAGCAGTACTTC
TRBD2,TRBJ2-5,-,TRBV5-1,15,CASSLKLADQETQYF,TGCGCCAGCAGCCTCAAGCTAGCGGATCAAGAGACCCAGTACTTC
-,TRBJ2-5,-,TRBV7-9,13,CASSQVSGETQYF,TGTGCCAGCAGCCAGGTTTCTGGGGAGACCCAGTACTTC
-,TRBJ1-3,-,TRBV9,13,CASSFSSGNTIYF,TGTGCCAGCAGCTTTTCCTCTGGAAACACCATATATTTT
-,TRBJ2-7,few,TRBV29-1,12,CSVVFTSYEQYF,TGCAGCGTCGTGTTCACGTCCTACGAGCAGTACTTC
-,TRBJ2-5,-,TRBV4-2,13,CASSQDPSRGQYF,TGTGCCAGCAGCCAAGATCCGAGCAGGGGACAGTACTTC
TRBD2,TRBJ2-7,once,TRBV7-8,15,CASSLISSGTYEQYF,TGTGCCAGCAGCTTAATCTCTAGCGGGACCTACGAGCAGTACTTC
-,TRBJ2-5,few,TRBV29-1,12,CSVEDRQETQYF,TGCAGCGTTGAAGATCGGCAAGAGACCCAGTACTTC
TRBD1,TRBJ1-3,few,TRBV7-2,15,CASSARTGGGNTIYF,TGTGCCAGCAGCGCGAGGACAGGGGGTGGAAACACCATATATTTT